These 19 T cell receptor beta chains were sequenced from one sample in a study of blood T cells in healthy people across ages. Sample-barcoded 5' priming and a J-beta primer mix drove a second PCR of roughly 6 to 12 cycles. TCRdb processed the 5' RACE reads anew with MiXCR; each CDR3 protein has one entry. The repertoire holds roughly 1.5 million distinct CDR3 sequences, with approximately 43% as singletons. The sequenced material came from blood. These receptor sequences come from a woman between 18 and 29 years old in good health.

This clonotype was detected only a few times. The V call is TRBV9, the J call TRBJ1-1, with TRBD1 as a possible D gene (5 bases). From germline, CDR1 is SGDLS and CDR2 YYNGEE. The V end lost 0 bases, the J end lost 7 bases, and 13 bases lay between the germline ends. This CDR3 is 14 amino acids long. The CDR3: CASSVGQGGSEAFF. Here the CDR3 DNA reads TGTGCCAGCAGCGTAGGGCAGGGAGGGAGTGAAGCTTTCTTT.

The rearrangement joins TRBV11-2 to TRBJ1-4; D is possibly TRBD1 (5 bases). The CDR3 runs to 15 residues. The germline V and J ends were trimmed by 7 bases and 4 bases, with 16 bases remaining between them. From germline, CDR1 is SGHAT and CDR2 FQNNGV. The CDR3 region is CASNQGRRVNEKLFF. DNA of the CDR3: TGTGCCAGCAACCAGGGACGGAGGGTTAATGAAAAACTGTTTTTT.

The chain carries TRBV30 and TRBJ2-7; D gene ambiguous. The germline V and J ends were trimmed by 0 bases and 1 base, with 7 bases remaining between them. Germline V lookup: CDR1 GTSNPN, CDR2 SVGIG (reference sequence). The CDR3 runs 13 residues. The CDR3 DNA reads TGTGCCTGGAGTGTAGGCGAGTCCTACGAGCAGTACTTC. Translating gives CAWSVGESYEQYF.

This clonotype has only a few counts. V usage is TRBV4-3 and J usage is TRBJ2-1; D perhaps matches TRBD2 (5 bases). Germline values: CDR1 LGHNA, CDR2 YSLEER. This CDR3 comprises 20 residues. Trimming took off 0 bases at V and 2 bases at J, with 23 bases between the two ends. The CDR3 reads CASSQDLFRGLPSPYNEQFF. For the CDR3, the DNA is TGCGCCAGCAGCCAAGATCTTTTTAGAGGACTCCCGAGCCCCTACAATGAGCAGTTCTTC.

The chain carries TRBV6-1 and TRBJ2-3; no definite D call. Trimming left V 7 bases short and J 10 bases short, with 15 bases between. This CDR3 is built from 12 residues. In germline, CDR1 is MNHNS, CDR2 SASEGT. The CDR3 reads CASNPARDAQYF. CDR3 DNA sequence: TGTGCCAGCAATCCAGCGCGTGATGCGCAGTATTTT.

The CDR3 sequence: CASRTGGDGNTIYF. The CDR3 coding sequence is TGCGCCAGCAGGACGGGCGGGGATGGAAACACCATATATTTT. The chain carries TRBV5-1 and TRBJ1-3, with D unclear. Germline CDR1 is SGHRS and CDR2 is YFSETQ. V lost 5 bases, J lost 3 bases, and 12 bases lay in between. The CDR3 totals 14 residues.

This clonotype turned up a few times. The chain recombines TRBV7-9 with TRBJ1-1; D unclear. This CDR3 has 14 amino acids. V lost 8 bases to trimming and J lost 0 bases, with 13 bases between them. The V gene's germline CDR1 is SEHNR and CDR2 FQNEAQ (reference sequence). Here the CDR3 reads CASGSRTLNTEAFF. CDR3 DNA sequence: TGTGCCAGCGGATCCAGGACCCTGAACACTGAAGCTTTCTTT.

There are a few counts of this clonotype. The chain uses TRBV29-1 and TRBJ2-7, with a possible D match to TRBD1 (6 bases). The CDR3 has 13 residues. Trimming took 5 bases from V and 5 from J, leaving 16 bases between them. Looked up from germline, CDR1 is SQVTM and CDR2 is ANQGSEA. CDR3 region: CSVTGRWVHEQYF. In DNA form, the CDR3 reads TGCAGCGTTACAGGGCGATGGGTCCACGAGCAGTACTTC.

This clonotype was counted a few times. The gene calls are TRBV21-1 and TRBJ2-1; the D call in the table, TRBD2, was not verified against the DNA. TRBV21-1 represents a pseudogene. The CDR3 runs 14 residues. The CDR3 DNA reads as TGTGCCAGCGTAAAGAGTTCCAGCTCCCATGAGCAGTTCTTC. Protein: CASVKSSSSHEQFF.

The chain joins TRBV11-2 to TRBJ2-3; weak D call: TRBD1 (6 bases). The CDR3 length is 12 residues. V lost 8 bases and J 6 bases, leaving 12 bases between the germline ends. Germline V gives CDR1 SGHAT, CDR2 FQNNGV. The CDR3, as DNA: TGTGCCAGCGGCTACAGGGTCGATACGCAGTATTTT. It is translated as CASGYRVDTQYF. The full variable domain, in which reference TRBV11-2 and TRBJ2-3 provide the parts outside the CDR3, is EAGVAQSPRYKIIEKRQSVAFWCNPISGHATLYWYQQILGQGPKLLIQFQNNGVVDDSQLPKDRFSAERLKGVDSTLKIQPAKLEDSAVYLCASGYRVDTQYFGPGTRLTVL.

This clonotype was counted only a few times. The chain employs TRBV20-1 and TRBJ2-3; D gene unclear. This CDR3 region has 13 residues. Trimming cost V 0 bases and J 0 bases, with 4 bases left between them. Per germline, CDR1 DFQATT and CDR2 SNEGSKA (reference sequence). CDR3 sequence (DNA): TGCAGTGCTAGAGAGTCTAGCACAGATACGCAGTATTTT. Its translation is CSARESSTDTQYF.

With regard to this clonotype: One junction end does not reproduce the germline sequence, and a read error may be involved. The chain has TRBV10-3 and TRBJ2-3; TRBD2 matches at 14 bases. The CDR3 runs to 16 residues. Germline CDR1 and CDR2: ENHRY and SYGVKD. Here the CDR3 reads CAISRGLAGVTGTQYF. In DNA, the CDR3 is TGTGCCATCAGTAGGGGACTAGCGGGAGTCACAGGTACGCAGTATTTT.

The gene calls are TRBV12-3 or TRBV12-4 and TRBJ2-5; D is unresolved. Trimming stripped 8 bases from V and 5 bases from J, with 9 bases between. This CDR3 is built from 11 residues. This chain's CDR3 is CASGILETQYF. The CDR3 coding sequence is TGTGCCAGCGGTATATTGGAGACCCAGTACTTC.

In nucleotides, the CDR3 is TGCGCCAGCGGCTACGGACTTCTGAAACAAGAGACCCAGTACTTC. This translates into CASGYGLLKQETQYF. J is TRBJ2-5 and V is TRBV5-1, with D perhaps matching TRBD2 (5 bases). The CDR3 runs 15 residues. Trimming took 7 bases from V and 2 from J, leaving 18 bases between them. Germline-derived CDR1 and CDR2 are SGHRS and YFSETQ.

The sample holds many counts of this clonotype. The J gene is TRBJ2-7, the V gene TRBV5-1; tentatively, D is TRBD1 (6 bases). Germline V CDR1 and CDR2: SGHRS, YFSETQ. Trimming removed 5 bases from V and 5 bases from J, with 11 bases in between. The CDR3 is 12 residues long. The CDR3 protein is CASSPQGNEQYF. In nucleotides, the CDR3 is TGCGCCAGCAGTCCACAGGGAAACGAGCAGTACTTC.

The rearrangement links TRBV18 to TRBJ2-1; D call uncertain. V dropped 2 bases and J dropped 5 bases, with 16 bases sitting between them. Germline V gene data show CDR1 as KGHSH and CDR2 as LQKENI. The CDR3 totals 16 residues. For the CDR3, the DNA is TGTGCCAGCTCACCATCGTATACGACGAATAACAATGAGCAGTTCTTC. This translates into CASSPSYTTNNNEQFF.

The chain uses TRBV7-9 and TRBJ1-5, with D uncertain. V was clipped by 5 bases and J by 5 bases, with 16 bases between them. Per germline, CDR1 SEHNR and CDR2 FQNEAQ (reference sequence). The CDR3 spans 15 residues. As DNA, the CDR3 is TGTGCCAGCAGCCCCAAGAGGGATGGATATCAGCCCCAGCATTTT. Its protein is CASSPKRDGYQPQHF.

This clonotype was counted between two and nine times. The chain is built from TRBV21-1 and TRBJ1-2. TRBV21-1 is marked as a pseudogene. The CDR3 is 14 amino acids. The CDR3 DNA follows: TGTGCCAGCAGCAAAAAGGTTCTTAACTATGGCTACACCTTC. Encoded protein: CASSKKVLNYGYTF.

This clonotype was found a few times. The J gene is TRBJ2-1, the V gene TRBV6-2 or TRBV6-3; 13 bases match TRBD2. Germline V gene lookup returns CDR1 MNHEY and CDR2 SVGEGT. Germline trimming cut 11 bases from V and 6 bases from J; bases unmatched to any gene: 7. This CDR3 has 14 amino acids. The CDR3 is CAGTSGAPPNEQFF. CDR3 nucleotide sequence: TGTGCCGGGACTAGCGGGGCCCCCCCCAATGAGCAGTTCTTC.